This paragraph reports one T cell receptor (beta chain). No antigen is known for it. This specimen belongs to a study of memory CD4+ T cells and cytomegalovirus serostatus. Study-level points and caveats: Suggested: most of the CMV-linked TCR signature lies in CD4+ memory cells.

This CDR3 contains 16 residues. Here immunoSEQ multiplex PCR was the method, and the copy in TCRdb shows in-frame clones only, minus some. This sample has tens of thousands of clones; under 80% occur once, and the top ten carry roughly 0.63%. Single viable CD3+CD4+CD8-CD45RO+ cells were sorted as the memory CD4+ T cells. Serostatus was set by detecting CMV pp150, pp28, p38, p52 IgG. Input material: memory CD4+ T cells from blood. The gene calls are TRBV1 and TRBJ2-3; the table's TRBD2 call for D was not verified on the DNA. TRBV1 is described as a pseudogene. The receptor was derived from an adult in good health and CMV-seronegative. Some clones in this sample may be carry-over from other donors' samples. The CDR3 DNA sequence: TGCACCAGCAGCCACCTGACTAGCGGGGACACAGATACGCAGTATTTT. Its protein is CTSSHLTSGDTDTQYF.